This T cell receptor (beta chain) was observed in a study of blood T cell repertoires in COVID-19. Study as a whole: Nucleic acid was either cDNA or gDNA, and it came from T cells, B-cell-depleted T cells, or PBMCs.

Germline values: CDR1 KGHDR, CDR2 SFDVKD. This CDR3 contains 13 residues. V lost 6 bases and J lost 0, with 8 bases in between. Across 24 US areas, participants ranged in age from roughly 18 to 89 years. As originally analysed: Amplified reference gene primers provided the basis for estimating nucleated cell counts. Clones were read by immunoSEQ multiplex PCR, and TCRdb kept only the in-frame ones, dropping some. The D gene and trimming were derived from the DNA, and the V and J assignments and clone size from that table. The sample contains some 150,000 clones, 78% of which appear only once. Specimen: PBMCs or T cells enriched from blood (not recorded which). The rearrangement links TRBV24-1 to TRBJ2-7; possible D gene TRBD2, 5 bases. The receptor was isolated from a woman aged 45-60 years who had recovered from COVID-19. CDR3 nucleotides: TGTGCCACCAGTATAGGGAGCTCCTACGAGCAGTACTTC. As protein: CATSIGSSYEQYF.